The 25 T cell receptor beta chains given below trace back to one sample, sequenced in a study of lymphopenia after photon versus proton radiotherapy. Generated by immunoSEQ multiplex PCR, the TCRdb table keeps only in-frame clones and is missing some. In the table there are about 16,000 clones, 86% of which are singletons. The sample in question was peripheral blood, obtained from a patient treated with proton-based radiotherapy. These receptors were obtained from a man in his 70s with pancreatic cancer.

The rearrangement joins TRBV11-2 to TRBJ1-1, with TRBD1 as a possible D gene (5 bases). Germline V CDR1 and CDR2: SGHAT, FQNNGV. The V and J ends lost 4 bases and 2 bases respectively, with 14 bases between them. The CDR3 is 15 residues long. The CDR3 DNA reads TGTGCCAGCAGCTGGGGGACCGGGGCAAACACTGAAGCTTTCTTT. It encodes CASSWGTGANTEAFF.

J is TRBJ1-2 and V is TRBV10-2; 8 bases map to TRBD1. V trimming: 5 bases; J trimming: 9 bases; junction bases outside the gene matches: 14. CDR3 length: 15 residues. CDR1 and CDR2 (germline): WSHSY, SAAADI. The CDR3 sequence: CASSPRQGLYVSYTF. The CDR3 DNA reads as TGCGCCAGCAGTCCTAGACAGGGGCTATATGTGAGCTACACCTTC.

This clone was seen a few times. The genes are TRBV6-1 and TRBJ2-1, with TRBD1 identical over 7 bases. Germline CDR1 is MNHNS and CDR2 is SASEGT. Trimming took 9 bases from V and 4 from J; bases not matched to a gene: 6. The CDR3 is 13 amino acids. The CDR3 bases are TGTGCCAGTGACAGGGTCTCTTACAATGAGCAGTTCTTC. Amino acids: CASDRVSYNEQFF.

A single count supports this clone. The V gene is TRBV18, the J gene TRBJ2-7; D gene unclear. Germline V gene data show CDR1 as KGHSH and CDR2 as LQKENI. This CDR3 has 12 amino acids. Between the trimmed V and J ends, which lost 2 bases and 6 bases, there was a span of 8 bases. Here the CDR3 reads CASSPRSVEQYF. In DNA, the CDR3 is TGTGCCAGCTCACCAAGGTCAGTCGAGCAGTACTTC.

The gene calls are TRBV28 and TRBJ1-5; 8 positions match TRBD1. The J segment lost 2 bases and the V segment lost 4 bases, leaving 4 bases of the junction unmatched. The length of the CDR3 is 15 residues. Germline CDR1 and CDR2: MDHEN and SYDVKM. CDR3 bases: TGTGCCAGCAGTTCAGGGGGCGATGGCAATCAGCCCCAGCATTTT. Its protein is CASSSGGDGNQPQHF. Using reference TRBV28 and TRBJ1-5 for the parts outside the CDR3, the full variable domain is DVKVTQSSRYLVKRTGEKVFLECVQDMDHENMFWYRQDPGLGLRLIYFSYDVKMKEKGDIPEGYSVSREKKERFSLILESASTNQTSMYLCASSSGGDGNQPQHFGDGTRLSIL.

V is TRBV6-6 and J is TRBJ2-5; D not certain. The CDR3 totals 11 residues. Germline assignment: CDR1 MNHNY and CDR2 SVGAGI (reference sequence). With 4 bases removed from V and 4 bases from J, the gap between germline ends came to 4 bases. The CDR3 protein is CASSFGETQYF. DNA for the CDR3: TGTGCCAGCAGTTTTGGAGAGACCCAGTACTTC.

The CDR3 spells CATRHPPGYEQYF. CDR3 DNA: TGTGCCACTCGACATCCCCCTGGGTACGAGCAGTACTTC. The chain combines TRBV10-3 with TRBJ2-5, with D unclear. The last part of the DNA fits TRBJ2-7 better; the J call may be wrong. Looked up from germline, CDR1 is ENHRY and CDR2 is SYGVKD. The CDR3 is 13 residues long.

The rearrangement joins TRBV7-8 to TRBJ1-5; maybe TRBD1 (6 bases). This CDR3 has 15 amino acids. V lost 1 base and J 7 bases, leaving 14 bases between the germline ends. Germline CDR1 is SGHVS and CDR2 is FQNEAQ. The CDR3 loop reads CASSLEGGQEQPQHF. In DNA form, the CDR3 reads TGTGCCAGCAGCTTAGAGGGGGGCCAGGAACAGCCCCAGCATTTT.

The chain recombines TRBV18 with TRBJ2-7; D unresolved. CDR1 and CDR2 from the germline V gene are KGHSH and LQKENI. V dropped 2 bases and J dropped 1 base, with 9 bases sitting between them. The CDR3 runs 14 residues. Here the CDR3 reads CASSPAIGSYEQYF. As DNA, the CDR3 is TGTGCCAGCTCACCAGCGATAGGGTCCTACGAGCAGTACTTC.

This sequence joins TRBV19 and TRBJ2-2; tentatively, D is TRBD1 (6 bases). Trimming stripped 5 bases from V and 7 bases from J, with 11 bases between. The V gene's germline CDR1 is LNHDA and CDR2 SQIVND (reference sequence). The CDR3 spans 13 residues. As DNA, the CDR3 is TGTGCCAGTAGTTCACAGGGTATCGGGGAGCTGTTTTTT. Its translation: CASSSQGIGELFF.

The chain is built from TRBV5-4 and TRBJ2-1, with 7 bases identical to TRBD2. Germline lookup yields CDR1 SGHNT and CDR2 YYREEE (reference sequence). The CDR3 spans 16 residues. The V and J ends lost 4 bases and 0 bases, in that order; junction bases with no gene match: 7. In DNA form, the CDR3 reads TGTGCCAGCAGCCCCCCCCCTAGCGGCTCCTACAATGAGCAGTTCTTC. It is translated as CASSPPPSGSYNEQFF. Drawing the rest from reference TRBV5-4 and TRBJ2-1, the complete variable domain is ETGVTQSPTHLIKTRGQQVTLRCSSQSGHNTVSWYQQALGQGPQFIFQYYREEENGRGNFPPRFSGLQFPNYSSELNVNALELDDSALYLCASSPPPSGSYNEQFFGPGTRLTVL.

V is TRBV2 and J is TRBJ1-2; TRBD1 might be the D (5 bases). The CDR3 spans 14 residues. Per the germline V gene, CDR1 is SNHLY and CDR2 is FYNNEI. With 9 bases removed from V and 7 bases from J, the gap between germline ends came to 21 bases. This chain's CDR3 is CASFGDSKLSGYTF. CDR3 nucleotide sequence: TGTGCCAGTTTCGGGGACTCTAAACTATCTGGCTACACCTTC.

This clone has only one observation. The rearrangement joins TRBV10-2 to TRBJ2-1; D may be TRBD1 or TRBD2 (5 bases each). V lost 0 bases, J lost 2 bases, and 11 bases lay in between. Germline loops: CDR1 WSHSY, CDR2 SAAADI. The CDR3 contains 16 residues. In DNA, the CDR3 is TGCGCCAGCAGTGAGTCCCCGGGACCGACCTACAATGAGCAGTTCTTC. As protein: CASSESPGPTYNEQFF.

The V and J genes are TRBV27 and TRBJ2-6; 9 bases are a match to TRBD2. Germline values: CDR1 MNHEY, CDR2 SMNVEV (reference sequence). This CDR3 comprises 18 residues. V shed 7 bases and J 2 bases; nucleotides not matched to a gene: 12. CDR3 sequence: CASTERGVSPTGANVLTF. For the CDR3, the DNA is TGTGCCAGCACCGAGCGGGGGGTTTCGCCCACTGGGGCCAACGTCCTGACTTTC.

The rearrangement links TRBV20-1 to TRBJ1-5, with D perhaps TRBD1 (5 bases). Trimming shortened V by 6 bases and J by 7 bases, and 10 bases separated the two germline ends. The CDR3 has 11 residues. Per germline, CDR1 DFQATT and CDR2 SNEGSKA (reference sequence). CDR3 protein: CSAGERQPQHF. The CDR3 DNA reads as TGCAGTGCGGGGGAGAGGCAGCCCCAGCATTTT.

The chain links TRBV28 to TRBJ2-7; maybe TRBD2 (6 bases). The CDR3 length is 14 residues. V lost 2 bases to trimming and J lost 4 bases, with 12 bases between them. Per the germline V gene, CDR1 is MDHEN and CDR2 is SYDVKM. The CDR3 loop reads CASSLPRAGYEQYF. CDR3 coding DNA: TGTGCCAGCAGTTTACCTCGCGCGGGGTACGAGCAGTACTTC.

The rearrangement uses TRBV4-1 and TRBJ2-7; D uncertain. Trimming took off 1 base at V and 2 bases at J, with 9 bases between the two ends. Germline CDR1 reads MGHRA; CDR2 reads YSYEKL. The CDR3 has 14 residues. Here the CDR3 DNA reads TGCGCCAGCAGCCAAGGCCTTCGGGCCTACGAGCAGTACTTC. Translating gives CASSQGLRAYEQYF.

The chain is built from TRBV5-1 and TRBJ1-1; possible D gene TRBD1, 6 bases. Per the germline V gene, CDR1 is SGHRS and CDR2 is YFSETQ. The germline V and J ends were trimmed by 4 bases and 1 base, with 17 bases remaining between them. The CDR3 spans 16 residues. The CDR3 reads CASSPQTQGTNTEAFF. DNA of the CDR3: TGCGCCAGCAGCCCGCAAACTCAGGGGACGAACACTGAAGCTTTCTTT.

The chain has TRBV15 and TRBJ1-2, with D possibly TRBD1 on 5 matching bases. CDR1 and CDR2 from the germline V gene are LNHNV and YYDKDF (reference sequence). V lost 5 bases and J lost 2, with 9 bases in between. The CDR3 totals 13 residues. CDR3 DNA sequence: TGTGCCACCAGCGGGCAGGGCAACTATGGCTACACCTTC. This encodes CATSGQGNYGYTF.

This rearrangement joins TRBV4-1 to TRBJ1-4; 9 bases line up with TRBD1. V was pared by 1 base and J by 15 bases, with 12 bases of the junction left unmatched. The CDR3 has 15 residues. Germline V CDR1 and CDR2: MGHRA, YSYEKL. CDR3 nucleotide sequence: TGCGCCAGCAGCCAAGCCCCGGGACAGGGCCTTATTGTGTTTTTT. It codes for CASSQAPGQGLIVFF.

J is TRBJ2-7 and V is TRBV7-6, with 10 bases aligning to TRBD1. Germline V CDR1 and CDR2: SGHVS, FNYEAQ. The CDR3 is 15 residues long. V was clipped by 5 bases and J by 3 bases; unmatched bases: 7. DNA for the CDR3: TGTGCCAGCAGCCCCACGGGACAGGGGCGCTACGAGCAGTACTTC. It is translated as CASSPTGQGRYEQYF.

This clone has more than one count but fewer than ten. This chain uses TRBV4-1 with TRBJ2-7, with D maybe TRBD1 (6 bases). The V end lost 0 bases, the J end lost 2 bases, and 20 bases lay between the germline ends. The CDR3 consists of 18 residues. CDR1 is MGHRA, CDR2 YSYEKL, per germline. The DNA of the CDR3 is TGCGCCAGCAGCCAAGATGGGGGCCCGGGAAGCGGCACCTACGAGCAGTACTTC. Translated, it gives CASSQDGGPGSGTYEQYF.

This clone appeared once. In nucleotides, the CDR3 is TGTGCCAGCAGCCCTCAATCGACAGCAGCCTACGAGCAGTACTTC. It yields the protein CASSPQSTAAYEQYF. The chain couples TRBV11-2 to TRBJ2-7, with TRBD1 as a possible D gene (5 bases). Per the germline V gene, CDR1 is SGHAT and CDR2 is FQNNGV. The V gene lost 5 bases and the J gene lost 2 bases, with 16 bases spanning the gap. This CDR3 has 15 amino acids. Full variable domain (missing parts from reference TRBV11-2 and TRBJ2-7): EAGVAQSPRYKIIEKRQSVAFWCNPISGHATLYWYQQILGQGPKLLIQFQNNGVVDDSQLPKDRFSAERLKGVDSTLKIQPAKLEDSAVYLCASSPQSTAAYEQYFGPGTRLTVT.

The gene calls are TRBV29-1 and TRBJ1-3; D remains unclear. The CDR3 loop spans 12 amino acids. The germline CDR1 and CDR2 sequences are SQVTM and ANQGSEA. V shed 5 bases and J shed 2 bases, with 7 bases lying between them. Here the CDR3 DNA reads TGCAGCGTTTTAAGCCCTGGAAACACCATATATTTT. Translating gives CSVLSPGNTIYF.

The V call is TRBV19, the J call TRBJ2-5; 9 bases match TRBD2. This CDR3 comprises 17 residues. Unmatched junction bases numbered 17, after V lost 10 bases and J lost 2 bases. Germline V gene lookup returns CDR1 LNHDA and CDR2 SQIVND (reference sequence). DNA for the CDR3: TGTGCCATCAAGACTAGCGGCCCACTTTTACCTCAAGAGACCCAGTACTTC. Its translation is CAIKTSGPLLPQETQYF. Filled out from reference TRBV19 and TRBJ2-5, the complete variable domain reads DGGITQSPKYLFRKEGQNVTLSCEQNLNHDAMYWYRQDPGQGLRLIYYSQIVNDFQKGDIAEGYSVSREKKESFPLTVTSAQKNPTAFYLCAIKTSGPLLPQETQYFGPGTRLLVL.